The TCR beta chain described here comes from a study of blood T cell repertoires in COVID-19. In the study overall: Italy, Spain and the United States were the sources of the convalescent and acute COVID-19 samples.

Germline V lookup: CDR1 SGHTA, CDR2 FQGNSA. This CDR3 contains 15 residues. Between the trimmed V and J ends, which lost 5 bases and 8 bases, there was a span of 20 bases. In the authors' workflow: Amplified reference gene primers provided the basis for estimating nucleated cell counts. TCRdb's copy holds only in-frame clones and misses some; the assay was immunoSEQ multiplex PCR. V and J calls and clone size are those listed in that table; D and trimming were worked out from the DNA. The repertoire holds a few hundred thousand clones, with roughly 80% as singletons. Which cohort a participant joined came from the clinical history participants gave.

J is TRBJ2-3 and V is TRBV7-2; maybe TRBD2 (6 bases). Sequencing used PBMCs or T cells enriched from blood (not recorded which). The source of this sequence is a man in his forties or fifties who had been exposed to COVID-19. DNA of the CDR3: TGTGCCAGCAGCCAAACTAGATTATGGGAGGTTACGCAGTATTTT. Its protein product is CASSQTRLWEVTQYF.